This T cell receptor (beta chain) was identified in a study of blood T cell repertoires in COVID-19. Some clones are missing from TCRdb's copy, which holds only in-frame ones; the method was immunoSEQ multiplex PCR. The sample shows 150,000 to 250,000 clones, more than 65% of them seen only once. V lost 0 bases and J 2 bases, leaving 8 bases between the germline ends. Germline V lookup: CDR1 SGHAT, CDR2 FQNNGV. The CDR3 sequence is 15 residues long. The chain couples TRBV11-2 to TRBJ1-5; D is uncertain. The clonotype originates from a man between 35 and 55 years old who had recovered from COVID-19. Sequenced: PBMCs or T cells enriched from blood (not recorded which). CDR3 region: CASSLEGRGNQPQHF. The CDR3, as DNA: TGTGCCAGCAGCTTAGAGGGGAGAGGCAATCAGCCCCAGCATTTT.